This T cell receptor beta chain is from a study of cytomegalovirus exposure and HLA in healthy donors. Study overall: Out of roughly 170 million T cells, an earlier analysis found about 100 million unique TCR beta sequences in total.

J lost 1 base, V lost 4 bases, and 8 bases had no gene match. The CDR3 is 16 residues long. The V gene's germline CDR1 is SGHNT and CDR2 YYREEE (reference sequence). Primers: 60 Vbeta forward and 13 Jbeta reverse. The data were produced by immunoSEQ multiplex PCR, yet TCRdb's version contains in-frame clones alone and is incomplete. Of roughly 100,000 clones listed, over 55% are singletons. Comments on this clone: Its antigen is unidentified.

Study results and caveats: What a later analysis showed was that several of the most significant clusters appeared linked to common viral pathogens. A missense DCLRE1C variant was associated with V- and J-gene trimming of TCR beta chains in a later analysis, and an independent cohort replicated the association. With high specificity and sensitivity, the classifier reportedly diagnosed cytomegalovirus status.

J is TRBJ2-3 and V is TRBV5-4; TRBD2 matches at 8 bases. This clonotype originated in a woman aged 45-65 years in good health and CMV-seropositive. Source material: PBMCs. The chain's CDR3 is CASSPGRGAGTDTQYF. CDR3 DNA sequence: TGTGCCAGCAGCCCGGGGCGGGGGGCGGGCACAGATACGCAGTATTTT.